These 12 T cell receptor beta chains were sequenced from one sample in a study of technical replicates of blood from a handful of donors. Clones were read by immunoSEQ multiplex PCR, and TCRdb kept only the in-frame ones, dropping some. The table records 50,000 to 55,000 clones, 86% of them present only once. Specimen: PBMCs. These receptors all stem from a human donor in good health. Some clones in this sample may be carry-over from other donors' samples.

This chain links TRBV12-5 with TRBJ1-5; perhaps TRBD1 as D (6 bases). CDR3 size: 14 residues. Germline CDR1 and CDR2: LGHNT and FRNRAP. V was trimmed by 2 bases and J by 6 bases, leaving 11 bases between them. The CDR3 coding sequence is TGTGCTAGTGGTTTGTCGGCAGGGGTTCAGCCCCAGCATTTT. This encodes CASGLSAGVQPQHF. Looking up the rest from reference TRBV12-5 and TRBJ1-5 gives the full variable domain: DARVTQTPRHKVTEMGQEVTMRCQPILGHNTVFWYRQTMMQGLELLAYFRNRAPLDDSGMPKDRFSAEMPDATLATLKIQPSEPRDSAVYFCASGLSAGVQPQHFGDGTRLSIL.

V is TRBV10-3 and J is TRBJ2-3; 10 positions match TRBD2. CDR1 and CDR2 from the germline V gene are ENHRY and SYGVKD. The V gene end was trimmed by 6 bases and the J gene end by 0 bases; junction bases not matched to a gene: 15. There are 19 residues in the CDR3. CDR3 DNA: TGTGCCATCAGCAGTCCTGGGACTAGCGTAACCTCTAGCACAGATACGCAGTATTTT. Its protein product is CAISSPGTSVTSSTDTQYF.

The CDR3 is CASSLKSGLAIDEQFF. The CDR3 region has the DNA TGTGCCAGCAGCTTGAAGAGCGGACTAGCAATAGATGAGCAGTTCTTC. V is TRBV5-4 and J is TRBJ2-1, with TRBD2 matching over 8 bases. The CDR3 spans 16 residues. The germline gives CDR1 SGHNT, CDR2 YYREEE (reference sequence). The junction had 11 bases not matched to a gene; V was cut back by 1 base and J by 8 bases.

This chain uses TRBV5-6 with TRBJ2-7; perhaps TRBD2 as D (7 bases). Per germline, CDR1 SGHDT and CDR2 YYEEEE. This CDR3 is built from 16 residues. Trimming took 2 bases from V and 0 from J, leaving 15 bases between them. CDR3 nucleotides: TGTGCCAGCAGCTTATTCCGGGGGGCGAACTCCTACGAGCAGTACTTC. It specifies CASSLFRGANSYEQYF. Together with reference TRBV5-6 and TRBJ2-7, the CDR3 gives the full variable domain: DAGVTQSPTHLIKTRGQQVTLRCSPKSGHDTVSWYQQALGQGPQFIFQYYEEEERQRGNFPDRFSGHQFPNYSSELNVNALLLGDSALYLCASSLFRGANSYEQYFGPGTRLTVT.

The genes are TRBV7-2 and TRBJ1-5, with D perhaps matching TRBD1 (5 bases). CDR1 and CDR2 (germline): SGHTA, FQGNSA. The CDR3 runs 16 residues. V was clipped by 3 bases and J by 0 bases, with 12 bases between them. The CDR3 reads CASSLLGASSNQPQHF. The CDR3 nucleotides are TGTGCCAGCAGCTTGCTAGGGGCCAGTAGCAATCAGCCCCAGCATTTT.

This chain joins TRBV7-2 and TRBJ1-5; D is unclear. V was clipped by 0 bases and J by 0 bases, with 9 bases between them. The CDR3 sequence is 16 residues long. From germline, CDR1 is SGHTA and CDR2 FQGNSA. The CDR3, as DNA: TGTGCCAGCAGCTTAGCGGCGGGCCTTAGCAATCAGCCCCAGCATTTT. This translates into CASSLAAGLSNQPQHF.

V is TRBV4-3 and J is TRBJ1-4, with D maybe TRBD1 (6 bases). V lost 0 bases and J lost 8, with 13 bases in between. Germline CDR1 is LGHNA and CDR2 is YSLEER. This CDR3 is built from 15 residues. This chain's CDR3 is CASSQDLGAPEKLFF. The CDR3 DNA reads as TGCGCCAGCAGCCAAGATTTGGGGGCTCCCGAAAAACTGTTTTTT.

The CDR3 DNA reads TGTGCCAGCAGCCAAGAACCCCGGGACACCTACAATCAGCCCCAGCATTTT. Amino acids: CASSQEPRDTYNQPQHF. The chain employs TRBV4-2 and TRBJ1-5; a possible D gene is TRBD1 (6 bases). This CDR3 has 17 amino acids. V lost 0 bases to trimming and J lost 3 bases, with 15 bases between them. Germline V lookup: CDR1 LGHNA, CDR2 YNFKEQ.

CDR3 coding DNA: TGTGCCAGCAGCCAACCAGCCCGGACACCCCTGAACACCGGGGAGCTGTTTTTT. It is translated as CASSQPARTPLNTGELFF. V is TRBV14 and J is TRBJ2-2; a possible D gene is TRBD1 (5 bases). Trimming cost V 2 bases and J 1 base, with 17 bases left between them. The CDR3 is 18 amino acids. CDR1 and CDR2 from the germline V gene are SGHDN and FVKESK.

This clone showed up just once. The chain combines TRBV5-8 with TRBJ2-5; D might be TRBD2 (6 bases). The V gene lost 10 bases and the J gene lost 5 bases, with 15 bases spanning the gap. This CDR3 region has 12 residues. The V gene's germline CDR1 is SGHTS and CDR2 YDEGEE. CDR3 in amino acids: CAGGVGWETQYF. CDR3 DNA: TGTGCCGGAGGGGTTGGCTGGGAGACCCAGTACTTC.

The genes are TRBV6-5 and TRBJ2-3; possibly TRBD1 for D (5 bases). This CDR3 has 15 residues. Trimming removed 0 bases from V and 6 bases from J, with 13 bases in between. CDR1 and CDR2 from the germline V gene are MNHEY and SVGAGI. The CDR3 DNA reads TGTGCCAGCAGTTACTCGCTAACCAGGGCGGATACGCAGTATTTT. It specifies CASSYSLTRADTQYF.

The chain joins TRBV6-5 to TRBJ2-5, with a possible D match to TRBD1 (6 bases). Trimming took 4 bases from V and 5 from J, leaving 20 bases between them. The CDR3 covers 16 residues. Germline V gene sequence: CDR1 MNHEY, CDR2 SVGAGI. In nucleotides, the CDR3 is TGTGCCAGCAGTTTAGGGGGTTCCCTTCCTGGGGAGACCCAGTACTTC. It codes for CASSLGGSLPGETQYF.